This TCR beta chain was sequenced during a study of blood T cell repertoires in COVID-19. Across the study: Donors in the United States, Italy and Spain gave samples during acute or convalescent COVID-19. The cDNA or gDNA used as material had been derived from T cells, B-cell-depleted T cells, or PBMCs.

V lost 0 bases to trimming and J lost 7 bases, with 22 bases between them. The CDR3 has 18 residues. CDR1 is SEHNR and CDR2 is FQNEAQ in the germline V gene (reference sequence). Clones were sequenced by immunoSEQ multiplex PCR, and TCRdb holds only the in-frame ones, with some missing. The sample has about 230,000 clones, around four fifths seen once. The sequence was collected from a woman aged 70-85 years with active or convalescent COVID-19. The gene calls are TRBV7-9 and TRBJ2-4; possible D gene TRBD1, 5 bases. The source material was peripheral blood. CDR3: CASSLALSTGMYGNIQYF. Here the CDR3 DNA reads TGTGCCAGCAGCTTAGCGCTAAGTACAGGAATGTATGGGAACATTCAGTACTTC.